The 18 T cell receptor beta chains presented below share a single source sample, sequenced in a study of control samples from healthy donors and cancer patients. Method: immunoSEQ multiplex PCR; TCRdb's copy keeps in-frame clones and lacks some. The sample lists tens of thousands of clones, about 88% seen once, with 9.5% to 10% in the top ten. Sequencing input: PBMCs. The source is a woman aged 45 to 65 with colorectal cancer.

The chain uses TRBV12-3 or TRBV12-4 and TRBJ2-3; 8 nucleotides line up with TRBD1. This CDR3 contains 12 residues. J was trimmed by 11 bases and V by 6 bases; bases with no gene match: 7. This CDR3 is CASRHRDRQQYF. The CDR3 DNA follows: TGTGCCAGCAGACACCGGGACAGGCAGCAGTATTTT.

This chain joins TRBV18 and TRBJ2-1, with D possibly being TRBD1 (5 bases). The CDR3 contains 14 residues. Germline assignment: CDR1 KGHSH and CDR2 LQKENI. With 4 bases removed from V and 9 bases from J, the gap between germline ends came to 16 bases. The CDR3 protein is CASSRGGSTVEQFF. CDR3 coding DNA: TGTGCCAGCTCACGGGGCGGATCGACGGTTGAGCAGTTCTTC.

The chain is built from TRBV7-2 and TRBJ1-5, with a tentative D call TRBD1 (6 bases). Germline-derived CDR1 and CDR2 are SGHTA and FQGNSA. V was pared by 4 bases and J by 3 bases, with 10 bases between. The CDR3 is 14 residues long. CDR3 loop: CASSSDSNNQPQHF. In DNA form, the CDR3 reads TGTGCCAGCAGCTCGGACAGCAACAATCAGCCCCAGCATTTT.

The V gene is TRBV5-1, the J gene TRBJ2-3, with D possibly being TRBD2 (6 bases). The CDR3 is 15 residues long. Looked up from germline, CDR1 is SGHRS and CDR2 is YFSETQ. V lost 3 bases to trimming and J lost 2 bases, with 13 bases between them. The CDR3 DNA reads TGCGCCAGCAGCTGGGGACTCCTGAACACAGATACGCAGTATTTT. Its translation: CASSWGLLNTDTQYF. Looking up the rest from reference TRBV5-1 and TRBJ2-3 gives the full variable domain: KAGVTQTPRYLIKTRGQQVTLSCSPISGHRSVSWYQQTPGQGLQFLFEYFSETQRNKGNFPGRFSGRQFSNSRSEMNVSTLELGDSALYLCASSWGLLNTDTQYFGPGTRLTVL.

The table lists this clone with a count of one. V gene TRBV7-2 combines with J gene TRBJ1-6; 11 bases align to TRBD1. This CDR3 spans 15 amino acids. CDR1 and CDR2 from the germline V gene are SGHTA and FQGNSA. After removal of 3 bases from V and 9 bases from J, the junction contained 4 bases not matched to a gene. The CDR3 loop reads CASSLGQGGASPLHF. The CDR3 DNA sequence: TGTGCCAGCAGCTTGGGACAGGGGGGCGCTTCACCCCTCCACTTT.

The chain joins TRBV7-2 to TRBJ2-7; D possibly corresponds to TRBD1 (6 bases). The CDR3 runs to 16 residues. The V and J ends lost 1 base and 0 bases respectively, with 13 bases between them. From germline, CDR1 is SGHTA and CDR2 FQGNSA. The CDR3 DNA follows: TGTGCCAGCAGCTTAGACGCCGGACAGACCTCCTACGAGCAGTACGTC. This gives the protein CASSLDAGQTSYEQYV.

The genes are TRBV7-2 and TRBJ1-5; TRBD1 matches 7 bases. CDR3 size: 14 residues. V gave up 5 bases and J gave up 7 bases; unmatched junction bases: 8. Germline V gene sequence: CDR1 SGHTA, CDR2 FQGNSA. Written as DNA, the CDR3 is TGTGCCAGCAGCCTTACAGGGGAGTGGCAGCCCCAGCATTTT. Translation: CASSLTGEWQPQHF. Supplemented by reference TRBV7-2 and TRBJ1-5, the full variable domain reads GAGVSQSPSNKVTEKGKDVELRCDPISGHTALYWYRQSLGQGLEFLIYFQGNSAPDKSGLPSDRFSAERTGGSVSTLTIQRTQQEDSAVYLCASSLTGEWQPQHFGDGTRLSIL.

The V gene is TRBV5-1, the J gene TRBJ1-2; TRBD1 aligns across 7 bases. Trimming at V came to 3 bases and at J to 8 bases, leaving 10 bases not matched to a gene. Germline V lookup: CDR1 SGHRS, CDR2 YFSETQ. The CDR3 runs to 14 residues. CDR3 sequence (DNA): TGCGCCAGCAGCTACGCGACAGGGAATGACGGCTACACCTTC. It yields the protein CASSYATGNDGYTF.

The chain has TRBV11-1 and TRBJ2-3; 9 bases line up with TRBD1. CDR3 size: 15 residues. The trim removed 5 bases at V and 0 bases at J, leaving 3 bases unmatched. In germline, CDR1 is SGHAT, CDR2 FQDESV (reference sequence). The CDR3 is CASSPGTGSTDTQYF. Here the CDR3 DNA reads TGTGCCAGCAGCCCCGGGACAGGGAGCACAGATACGCAGTATTTT.

This clone was counted a single time. The chain combines TRBV20-1 with TRBJ2-3, with D unresolved. The CDR3 is 10 residues long. Germline V gene data show CDR1 as DFQATT and CDR2 as SNEGSKA (reference sequence). V was shortened by 6 bases and J by 6 bases, with 7 bases between the two germline ends. CDR3 DNA: TGCAGTGCCACCATGGATACGCAGTATTTT. It codes for CSATMDTQYF.

V gene TRBV18 combines with J gene TRBJ1-3; TRBD1 agrees at 8 bases. This CDR3 is 15 amino acids long. V lost 5 bases to trimming and J lost 4 bases; unmatched junction nucleotides: 7. Germline-derived CDR1 and CDR2 are KGHSH and LQKENI. CDR3 sequence: CASSASTGAGNTIYF. DNA of the CDR3: TGTGCCAGCTCAGCCTCGACAGGGGCCGGAAACACCATATATTTT.

The V call is TRBV7-8, the J call TRBJ1-5, with 10 bases matching TRBD1. There are 15 residues in the CDR3. The germline CDR1 and CDR2 sequences are SGHVS and FQNEAQ. The V gene end was trimmed by 0 bases and the J gene end by 6 bases; junction bases not matched to a gene: 2. DNA of the CDR3: TGTGCCAGCAGCTTAGCTAGGACAGGGGGTCAGCCCCAGCATTTT. This translates into CASSLARTGGQPQHF.

Ten or more counts support this clone. This sequence joins TRBV7-5 and TRBJ1-6; the listed D gene, TRBD1, was not tested against the DNA. TRBV7-5 is designated a pseudogene. The CDR3 sequence is 17 residues long. CDR3 DNA: TGTGCCAGAAGCATTTCCCAACCCTCGACAGGTAATTCACCCCTCCACTTT. Amino acid sequence: CARSISQPSTGNSPLHF.

The V and J genes are TRBV5-1 and TRBJ1-5; D not resolved. Trimming left V 2 bases short and J 5 bases short, with 8 bases between. CDR3 length: 13 amino acids. The germline gives CDR1 SGHRS, CDR2 YFSETQ. This CDR3 reads CASSFAGDQPQHF. As DNA, the CDR3 is TGCGCCAGCAGCTTTGCAGGTGATCAGCCCCAGCATTTT.

This clone appeared once. The CDR3 spells CASSIQGLVNEKLFF. The CDR3 DNA follows: TGTGCCAGTAGTATCCAGGGGTTGGTTAATGAAAAACTGTTTTTT. The chain couples TRBV19 to TRBJ1-4; possible D gene TRBD1, 6 bases. Germline V gene data show CDR1 as LNHDA and CDR2 as SQIVND (reference sequence). This CDR3 is built from 15 residues. Deletions cut 3 bases from V and 4 bases from J, with 12 bases between.

V usage is TRBV19 and J usage is TRBJ2-1; TRBD1 might be the D (7 bases). Germline V lookup: CDR1 LNHDA, CDR2 SQIVND (reference sequence). The germline V and J ends were trimmed by 5 bases and 8 bases, with 10 bases remaining between them. CDR3 length equals 12 residues. CDR3 loop: CASSLRGDEQFF. CDR3 DNA: TGTGCCAGTAGTCTCAGGGGGGATGAGCAGTTCTTC.

This sequence joins TRBV6-5 and TRBJ2-6; D uncertain. Per the germline V gene, CDR1 is MNHEY and CDR2 is SVGAGI. Deletions cut 1 base from V and 2 bases from J, with 6 bases between. The CDR3 is made up of 15 amino acids. CDR3 nucleotides: TGTGCCAGCAGTTACTTTGGGGCTGGGGCCAACGTCCTGACTTTC. It encodes CASSYFGAGANVLTF.

This clone was counted between two and nine times. The V and J genes are TRBV7-9 and TRBJ2-5; the D is unclear. The germline V gene has CDR1 SEHNR and CDR2 FQNEAQ (reference sequence). The germline V and J ends were trimmed by 3 bases and 5 bases, with 10 bases remaining between them. The CDR3 sequence is 13 residues long. The CDR3 reads CASSLPGWETQYF. CDR3 nucleotide sequence: TGTGCCAGCAGCTTGCCGGGCTGGGAGACCCAGTACTTC.